The 28 T cell receptor beta chains below all came from one sample that was sequenced in a study of blood T cell repertoires in COVID-19. The table came from immunoSEQ multiplex PCR; TCRdb's copy has only in-frame clones and leaves some out. There are 100,000 to 150,000 clones in the sample; approximately 88% occur only once, and 9% to 12% lies in the top ten. The sequenced sample consisted of peripheral blood. Receptor source: a man in his forties or fifties with acute or convalescent COVID-19.

The rearrangement joins TRBV5-1 to TRBJ1-6; D is possibly TRBD1 (6 bases). This CDR3 region has 17 residues. Germline CDR1 and CDR2: SGHRS and YFSETQ. Trimming removed 4 bases at V and 0 bases at J, with 14 bases between. CDR3: CASSRNTGNSYNSPLHF. Here the CDR3 DNA reads TGCGCCAGCAGCCGTAACACAGGGAACTCCTATAATTCACCCCTCCACTTT.

The gene calls are TRBV2 and TRBJ1-6; possible D gene TRBD1, 6 bases. CDR3 length: 14 residues. Germline V gene lookup returns CDR1 SNHLY and CDR2 FYNNEI. The ends were cut back, 6 bases at V and 10 bases at J, with 16 bases in the middle. In DNA form, the CDR3 reads TGTGCCAGCAGCAGACAGGCCGTTGGGTCACCCCTCCACTTT. The encoded protein is CASSRQAVGSPLHF.

This chain connects TRBV9 to TRBJ2-7; D uncertain. The CDR3 runs to 13 residues. V was pared by 7 bases and J by 2 bases, with 13 bases between. The V gene's germline CDR1 is SGDLS and CDR2 YYNGEE. CDR3 loop: CASCCRKTYEQYF. The DNA for the CDR3 is TGTGCCAGCTGTTGCAGGAAGACCTACGAGCAGTACTTC. The complete variable domain, with remaining parts taken from reference TRBV9 and TRBJ2-7, reads DSGVTQTPKHLITATGQRVTLRCSPRSGDLSVYWYQQSLDQGLQFLIQYYNGEERAKGNILERFSAQQFPDLHSELNLSSLELGDSALYFCASCCRKTYEQYFGPGTRLTVT.

This rearrangement joins TRBV4-2 to TRBJ1-1; maybe TRBD1 (5 bases). Germline V lookup: CDR1 LGHNA, CDR2 YNFKEQ. The CDR3 has 14 amino acids. V was shortened by 2 bases and J by 1 base, with 8 bases between the two germline ends. The CDR3 sequence is CASSQPQGNTEAFF. CDR3 bases: TGTGCCAGCAGCCAACCCCAGGGGAACACTGAAGCTTTCTTT.

V gene TRBV15 combines with J gene TRBJ1-3; D is unresolved. Germline-derived CDR1 and CDR2 are LNHNV and YYDKDF (reference sequence). The CDR3 has 13 residues. With 4 bases removed from V and 7 bases from J, the gap between germline ends came to 11 bases. The CDR3 loop reads CATSKVRGNTIYF. CDR3 coding DNA: TGTGCCACCAGCAAGGTCAGAGGGAACACCATATATTTT. Drawing the rest from reference TRBV15 and TRBJ1-3, the complete variable domain is DAMVIQNPRYQVTQFGKPVTLSCSQTLNHNVMYWYQQKSSQAPKLLFHYYDKDFNNEADTPDNFQSRRPNTSFCFLDIRSPGLGDTAMYLCATSKVRGNTIYFGEGSWLTVV.

The J gene is TRBJ1-3, the V gene TRBV5-1; possibly TRBD1 for D (6 bases). The CDR3 is 14 residues long. Germline V gene sequence: CDR1 SGHRS, CDR2 YFSETQ. V was trimmed by 3 bases and J by 4 bases, leaving 11 bases between them. CDR3 coding DNA: TGCGCCAGCAGCTATATTACAGGGGGAAACACCATATATTTT. This gives the protein CASSYITGGNTIYF.

The rearrangement joins TRBV29-1 to TRBJ1-2; tentative D call: TRBD1 (5 bases). The germline V and J ends were trimmed by 7 bases and 8 bases, with 20 bases remaining between them. This CDR3 is 13 amino acids long. Per germline, CDR1 SQVTM and CDR2 ANQGSEA. CDR3 nucleotide sequence: TGCAGCGCCGCCCTGACCATTGACAGAGGCTACACCTTC. It encodes CSAALTIDRGYTF.

The chain employs TRBV7-6 and TRBJ1-1; a weak D match, TRBD1 (5 bases). The CDR3 runs to 14 residues. V was clipped by 6 bases and J by 3 bases, with 14 bases between them. CDR1 and CDR2 from the germline V gene are SGHVS and FNYEAQ. Here the CDR3 DNA reads TGTGCCAGCAGTAGGGGAGGGGTGGACACTGAAGCTTTCTTT. Translated, it gives CASSRGGVDTEAFF.

This clone has just one count. V usage is TRBV19 and J usage is TRBJ1-5; 12 bases agree with TRBD1. Germline V CDR1 and CDR2: LNHDA, SQIVND (reference sequence). V lost 5 bases, J lost 5 bases, and 7 bases stayed unmatched. The CDR3 covers 16 residues. Written as DNA, the CDR3 is TGTGCCAGTAGTTCACGGGACAGGGGGCTGGATCAGCCCCAGCATTTT. This sequence encodes CASSSRDRGLDQPQHF.

The V call is TRBV5-4, the J call TRBJ1-2; 11 nucleotides match TRBD1. Trimming at V came to 4 bases and at J to 4 bases, leaving 3 bases not matched to a gene. The germline V gene encodes CDR1 SGHNT and CDR2 YYREEE (reference sequence). This CDR3 has 14 residues. CDR3 loop: CASSGTGGGYGYTF. As DNA, the CDR3 is TGTGCCAGCAGCGGGACAGGGGGAGGCTATGGCTACACCTTC.

The chain carries TRBV5-1 and TRBJ2-5; D possibly corresponds to TRBD1 (6 bases). CDR1 SGHRS and CDR2 YFSETQ come from the germline V gene. The length of the CDR3 is 14 residues. V dropped 4 bases and J dropped 1 base, with 11 bases sitting between them. CDR3 DNA: TGCGCCAGCAGCCTGCAGGGGACCCAAGAGACCCAGTACTTC. Translation: CASSLQGTQETQYF.

This clone was recorded once. CDR3 amino acids: CASSQGAGQGGREKLFF. The DNA of the CDR3 is TGTGCCAGCAGCCAAGGCGCCGGACAGGGAGGAAGAGAAAAACTGTTTTTT. This chain joins TRBV4-2 and TRBJ1-4, with 8 bases fitting TRBD1. V shed 1 base and J 8 bases; nucleotides not matched to a gene: 12. In germline, CDR1 is LGHNA, CDR2 YNFKEQ. The CDR3 contains 17 residues.

The rearrangement uses TRBV3-1 (or the pseudogene TRBV3-2) and TRBJ1-5; D remains unclear. CDR1 is LGHDT, CDR2 YNNKEL, per germline (reference sequence). Trimming cost V 3 bases and J 3 bases, with 6 bases left between them. This CDR3 is built from 13 residues. The DNA for the CDR3 is TGTGCCAGCAGCCAGGAGCACAATCAGCCCCAGCATTTT. It translates to CASSQEHNQPQHF.

V and J are TRBV29-1 and TRBJ2-2; possibly TRBD1 for D (6 bases). Per the germline V gene, CDR1 is SQVTM and CDR2 is ANQGSEA. This CDR3 is 14 amino acids long. Trimming took 5 bases from V and 0 from J, leaving 10 bases between them. In DNA form, the CDR3 reads TGCAGCGTTTTGGACAGTACGAACACCGGGGAGCTGTTTTTT. Residues: CSVLDSTNTGELFF.

The chain joins TRBV6-1 to TRBJ2-7; D perhaps matches TRBD1 (5 bases). The CDR3 has 13 amino acids. CDR1 MNHNS and CDR2 SASEGT come from the germline V gene. V was pared by 3 bases and J by 2 bases, with 8 bases between. The CDR3 spells CASSDRAPYEQYF. As DNA, the CDR3 is TGTGCCAGCAGTGACAGGGCTCCCTACGAGCAGTACTTC.

The chain uses TRBV5-6 and TRBJ1-2, with D possibly being TRBD1 (5 bases). Trimming shortened V by 1 base and J by 0 bases, and 13 bases separated the two germline ends. Germline lookup yields CDR1 SGHDT and CDR2 YYEEEE. This CDR3 region has 16 residues. CDR3 sequence: CASSLRTGLANYGYTF. CDR3 coding DNA: TGTGCCAGCAGCTTGAGAACAGGACTAGCTAACTATGGCTACACCTTC.

The J gene is TRBJ2-7, the V gene TRBV2; TRBD2 might be the D (5 bases). Germline V lookup: CDR1 SNHLY, CDR2 FYNNEI. V lost 7 bases and J lost 2, with 9 bases in between. The CDR3 totals 12 residues. CDR3 protein: CASNGEPYEQYF. CDR3 DNA: TGTGCCAGCAACGGGGAACCCTACGAGCAGTACTTC.

As for this clone: This specimen includes other DNA sequences encoding the same CDR3. The chain is built from TRBV5-1 and TRBJ1-3; 9 bases agree with TRBD1. J was trimmed by 3 bases and V by 0 bases; bases with no gene match: 4. The CDR3 sequence is 16 residues long. Germline V gene lookup returns CDR1 SGHRS and CDR2 YFSETQ. CDR3 in DNA: TGCGCCAGCAGCTTGGCGGGGACAGGGTTTGGAAACACCATATATTTT. This translates into CASSLAGTGFGNTIYF.

The rearrangement links TRBV6-5 to TRBJ1-1; no definite D call. Trimming removed 0 bases at V and 0 bases at J, with 11 bases between. The CDR3 contains 16 residues. Per germline, CDR1 MNHEY and CDR2 SVGAGI. The CDR3 spells CASSYSRNLMNTEAFF. CDR3 DNA: TGTGCCAGCAGTTACTCGCGGAACCTAATGAACACTGAAGCTTTCTTT.

This chain connects TRBV3-1 (or the pseudogene TRBV3-2) to TRBJ1-2, with TRBD1 matching 8 bases. Germline CDR1 reads LGHDT; CDR2 reads YNNKEL (reference sequence). Losses at the gene ends were 5 bases for V and 4 bases for J; bases not matched to a gene: 3. The length of the CDR3 is 13 residues. The CDR3 reads CASSGTGGYGYTF. The DNA of the CDR3 is TGTGCCAGCAGCGGAACAGGGGGCTATGGCTACACCTTC.

The CDR3 is CSVEDGGDRYTF. DNA of the CDR3: TGCAGCGTTGAAGATGGGGGGGATCGCTACACCTTC. This chain connects TRBV29-1 to TRBJ1-2; D is perhaps TRBD1 (5 bases). The ends were cut back, 0 bases at V and 9 bases at J, with 11 bases in the middle. CDR3 length: 12 residues. Germline V gene data show CDR1 as SQVTM and CDR2 as ANQGSEA.

This chain connects TRBV18 to TRBJ1-1; D remains ambiguous. The V and J ends lost 3 bases and 0 bases respectively, with 11 bases between them. Germline V gives CDR1 KGHSH, CDR2 LQKENI. The CDR3 covers 15 residues. In DNA, the CDR3 is TGTGCCAGCTCACCCCTCGGGAGCGTGAACACTGAAGCTTTCTTT. This gives the protein CASSPLGSVNTEAFF. Drawing the rest from reference TRBV18 and TRBJ1-1, the complete variable domain is NAGVMQNPRHLVRRRGQEARLRCSPMKGHSHVYWYRQLPEEGLKFMVYLQKENIIDESGMPKERFSAEFPKEGPSILRIQQVVRGDSAAYFCASSPLGSVNTEAFFGQGTRLTVV.

The J gene is TRBJ1-5, the V gene TRBV6-5; D not certain. There are 14 residues in the CDR3. From germline, CDR1 is MNHEY and CDR2 SVGAGI. V lost 4 bases and J 5 bases, leaving 12 bases between the germline ends. The CDR3: CASSSHLVDQPQHF. CDR3 coding DNA: TGTGCCAGCAGTTCCCACCTAGTGGATCAGCCCCAGCATTTT.

The rearrangement joins TRBV29-1 to TRBJ1-5; 11 bases line up with TRBD1. Germline V gene lookup returns CDR1 SQVTM and CDR2 ANQGSEA. Unmatched junction bases numbered 8, after V lost 6 bases and J lost 7 bases. The CDR3 runs to 14 residues. CDR3 sequence reads: CSVTGTGGGQPQHF. The DNA of the CDR3 is TGCAGCGTGACCGGGACAGGGGGAGGGCAGCCCCAGCATTTT.

V gene TRBV18 combines with J gene TRBJ2-2; the D gene is possibly TRBD2 (5 bases). The V end lost 3 bases, the J end lost 3 bases, and 5 bases lay between the germline ends. CDR1 and CDR2 (germline): KGHSH, LQKENI. CDR3 size: 13 residues. The CDR3 DNA follows: TGTGCCAGCTCACCGGAGGACACCGGGGAGCTGTTTTTT. This sequence encodes CASSPEDTGELFF.

This chain uses TRBV28 with TRBJ1-4; possible D gene TRBD1, 6 bases. CDR3 length equals 14 residues. V was clipped by 6 bases and J by 5 bases, with 13 bases between them. Germline V lookup: CDR1 MDHEN, CDR2 SYDVKM. CDR3 region: CASSPPGGNEKLFF. CDR3 DNA: TGTGCCAGCAGCCCACCTGGGGGCAATGAAAAACTGTTTTTT.

The rearrangement joins TRBV29-1 to TRBJ2-1; the match to TRBD1 covers 7 bases. The germline V gene has CDR1 SQVTM and CDR2 ANQGSEA. V shed 2 bases and J 5 bases; nucleotides not matched to a gene: 6. The CDR3 contains 14 residues. The CDR3 bases are TGCAGCGTTGAATCCGGGACAGCAAACAATGAGCAGTTCTTC. Translating it yields CSVESGTANNEQFF.

In this sample, this clone turned up once. The V and J genes are TRBV13 and TRBJ2-1, with D unclear. In germline, CDR1 is PRHDT, CDR2 FYEKMQ (reference sequence). Trimming shortened V by 2 bases and J by 9 bases, and 5 bases separated the two germline ends. CDR3 length: 11 residues. The CDR3 sequence is CASSLQAEQFF. CDR3 nucleotide sequence: TGTGCCAGCAGCTTACAGGCTGAGCAGTTCTTC.